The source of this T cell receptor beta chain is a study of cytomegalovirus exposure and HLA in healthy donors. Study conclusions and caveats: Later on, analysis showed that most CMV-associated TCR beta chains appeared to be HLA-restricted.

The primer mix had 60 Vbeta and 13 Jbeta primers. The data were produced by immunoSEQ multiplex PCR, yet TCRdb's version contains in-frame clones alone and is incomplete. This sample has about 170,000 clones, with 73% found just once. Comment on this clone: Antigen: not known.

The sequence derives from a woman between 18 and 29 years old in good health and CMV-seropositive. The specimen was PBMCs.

The CDR3 loop reads CAWLGGGSNYGYTF. CDR3 DNA: TGTGCCTGGTTAGGGGGGGGCTCTAACTATGGCTACACCTTC. The genes are TRBV30 and TRBJ1-2; maybe TRBD1 (6 bases). V lost 5 bases, J lost 0 bases, and 13 bases lay in between. There are 14 residues in the CDR3. CDR1 is GTSNPN, CDR2 SVGIG, per germline (reference sequence).